The 21 T cell receptor beta chains presented below share a single source sample, sequenced in a study of shared clonotypes between healthy human individuals. Generated by immunoSEQ multiplex PCR, the TCRdb table keeps only in-frame clones and is missing some. The data contain over 1.4 million clones, approximately 96% of them seen just once; the ten biggest clones take up 1.2%. Material: naive CD4+ T cells sorted from blood. The sample's subset: CD45RA+ positively selected. The origin of the receptors is a man aged 30 to 39 in good health.

The chain combines TRBV27 with TRBJ2-5; possibly TRBD1 for D (5 bases). Germline CDR1 is MNHEY and CDR2 is SMNVEV (reference sequence). The CDR3 has 19 amino acids. V shed 1 base and J shed 5 bases, with 26 bases lying between them. The CDR3 DNA reads as TGTGCCAGCAGTTTATACCCTCCAATGATAGGGGATCTCCGGGAGACCCAGTACTTC. Translated, it gives CASSLYPPMIGDLRETQYF.

This clone occurred once. The chain recombines TRBV9 with TRBJ2-3; maybe TRBD1 (6 bases). Trimming left V 4 bases short and J 2 bases short, with 11 bases between. CDR1 and CDR2 (germline): SGDLS, YYNGEE. The CDR3 has 14 amino acids. The CDR3, as DNA: TGTGCCAGCAGCACCCGGACAGCCACAGATACGCAGTATTTT. Translating it yields CASSTRTATDTQYF.

The genes are TRBV15 and TRBJ2-6; D may be TRBD1 (5 bases). The CDR3 contains 18 residues. Per the germline V gene, CDR1 is LNHNV and CDR2 is YYDKDF (reference sequence). V dropped 0 bases and J dropped 1 base, with 13 bases sitting between them. The CDR3 coding sequence is TGTGCCACCAGCAGAGATTGGCACAGGAGTTCTGGGGCCAACGTCCTGACTTTC. This codes for CATSRDWHRSSGANVLTF.

The chain combines TRBV9 with TRBJ2-5; D is unresolved. The CDR3 spans 14 residues. In germline, CDR1 is SGDLS, CDR2 YYNGEE. Trimming cost V 4 bases and J 5 bases, with 15 bases left between them. In nucleotides, the CDR3 is TGTGCCAGCAGCTCCGGACCCACAATGGAGACCCAGTACTTC. As protein: CASSSGPTMETQYF.

The chain carries TRBV7-3 and TRBJ1-1; D not certain. Germline V gives CDR1 SGHTA, CDR2 FQGTGA. The CDR3 extends over 13 amino acids. V lost 4 bases, J lost 4 bases, and 10 bases lay in between. CDR3 sequence: CASSSRRGTEAFF. For the CDR3, the DNA is TGTGCCAGCAGCTCCCGTCGGGGCACTGAAGCTTTCTTT.

A single count supports this clone. Other DNA sequences within the sample encode an identical CDR3. The rearrangement joins TRBV28 to TRBJ2-3; a weak D match, TRBD1 (8 bases). The CDR3 covers 15 residues. The V and J ends lost 4 bases and 1 base respectively, with 12 bases between them. CDR1 is MDHEN, CDR2 SYDVKM, per germline. This chain's CDR3 is CASSSAGQGTDTQYF. CDR3 in DNA: TGTGCCAGCAGTTCAGCGGGACAGGGCACAGATACGCAGTATTTT.

On this clone itself: The identical CDR3 is also encoded by other nucleotide sequences in the sample. The V gene is TRBV18, the J gene TRBJ1-3; no definite D call. Germline CDR1 KGHSH, CDR2 LQKENI. Trimming removed 3 bases at V and 0 bases at J, with 3 bases between. The CDR3 loop spans 13 amino acids. CDR3 DNA: TGTGCCAGCTCACCGATCTCTGGAAACACCATATATTTT. Translation gives CASSPISGNTIYF.

The J gene is TRBJ2-4, the V gene TRBV30; possibly TRBD1 or TRBD2 for D (5 bases each). V lost 5 bases and J 11 bases, leaving 13 bases between the germline ends. Germline V gene sequence: CDR1 GTSNPN, CDR2 SVGIG (reference sequence). The CDR3 covers 11 residues. The CDR3 DNA reads TGTGCCTGGGGAGGTGGGGCGGTTCAGTACTTC. It encodes CAWGGGAVQYF.

The chain recombines TRBV7-9 with TRBJ2-7; 11 bases are a match to TRBD2. J lost 4 bases, V lost 4 bases, and 15 bases had no gene match. The CDR3 is 18 amino acids. Germline assignment: CDR1 SEHNR and CDR2 FQNEAQ (reference sequence). CDR3 bases: TGTGCCAGCAGCTCCCCGGGGGGACTAGCGGAATCCCCGTACGAGCAGTACTTC. It codes for CASSSPGGLAESPYEQYF.

V is TRBV6-1 and J is TRBJ2-1, with D possibly being TRBD1 (5 bases). CDR3 length: 15 residues. V dropped 5 bases and J dropped 4 bases, with 15 bases sitting between them. Per the germline V gene, CDR1 is MNHNS and CDR2 is SASEGT. The CDR3 DNA reads as TGTGCCAGCAGTAAAACATCTGACAGTTACAATGAGCAGTTCTTC. Its protein is CASSKTSDSYNEQFF.

On this clone itself: The same CDR3 can be traced to other DNA sequences in this sample. The J gene is TRBJ1-1, the V gene TRBV7-9; 8 bases are a match to TRBD1. The V segment lost 2 bases and the J segment 1 base; nucleotides outside the gene matches: 0. Germline V gene lookup returns CDR1 SEHNR and CDR2 FQNEAQ (reference sequence). This CDR3 spans 14 amino acids. The CDR3 bases are TGTGCCAGCAGCTTAACAGGGGGGAACACTGAAGCTTTCTTT. Its translation: CASSLTGGNTEAFF.

The rearrangement uses TRBV27 and TRBJ2-1, with 14 bases that match TRBD2. V lost 6 bases, J lost 1 base, and 2 bases stayed unmatched. This CDR3 spans 16 amino acids. Germline values: CDR1 MNHEY, CDR2 SMNVEV (reference sequence). DNA of the CDR3: TGTGCCAGCAGGGGGACTAGCGGGAGATCCTACAATGAGCAGTTCTTC. Encoded protein: CASRGTSGRSYNEQFF.

The chain uses TRBV5-6 and TRBJ1-5; TRBD1 agrees at 10 bases. CDR3 length equals 16 residues. Germline CDR1 and CDR2: SGHDT and YYEEEE. J was trimmed by 4 bases and V by 4 bases; bases with no gene match: 8. CDR3 in amino acids: CASSRGWDRGNQPQHF. DNA for the CDR3: TGTGCCAGCAGCCGGGGGTGGGACAGGGGTAATCAGCCCCAGCATTTT.

The CDR3 DNA reads TGCGCCAGCAGTCCGGAAGCGGGAGCCTTGTACAATGAGCAGTTCTTC. As protein: CASSPEAGALYNEQFF. The chain is built from TRBV5-1 and TRBJ2-1, with 8 bases identical to TRBD2. Per germline, CDR1 SGHRS and CDR2 YFSETQ. V lost 5 bases and J lost 4; bases outside the gene matches: 11. This CDR3 comprises 16 residues.

As concerns this clone: Other DNA sequences in the sample encode the same CDR3. The rearrangement links TRBV10-3 to TRBJ1-5; D unresolved. The CDR3 has 13 residues. Per the germline V gene, CDR1 is ENHRY and CDR2 is SYGVKD. Trimming removed 2 bases from V and 2 bases from J, with 4 bases in between. The CDR3 nucleotides are TGTGCCATCAGTGAGAGCCGCAATCAGCCCCAGCATTTT. Residues: CAISESRNQPQHF.

The sample holds one count of this clone. The chain links TRBV6-1 to TRBJ1-4; tentatively, D is TRBD1 (6 bases). CDR1 and CDR2 from the germline V gene are MNHNS and SASEGT. The CDR3 is 15 amino acids. The V gene lost 7 bases and the J gene lost 8 bases, with 20 bases spanning the gap. CDR3: CASTFLGGAWEKLFF. As DNA, the CDR3 is TGTGCCAGCACTTTCCTGGGGGGGGCCTGGGAAAAACTGTTTTTT.

The J gene is TRBJ1-4, the V gene TRBV30; D not certain. This CDR3 region has 12 residues. Germline loops: CDR1 GTSNPN, CDR2 SVGIG (reference sequence). Here the CDR3 reads CARGSTNEKLFF. CDR3 bases: TGTGCTCGGGGATCGACTAATGAAAAACTGTTTTTT.

Of note for this clone: Other nucleotide sequences in the sample specify the same CDR3. The CDR3 sequence: CASSWDSQETQYF. DNA of the CDR3: TGTGCCAGCAGTTGGGACAGTCAAGAGACCCAGTACTTC. The chain has TRBV28 and TRBJ2-5; 7 bases are shared with TRBD1. This CDR3 comprises 13 residues. The germline gives CDR1 MDHEN, CDR2 SYDVKM. With 4 bases clipped from V and 2 bases from J, the junction kept 1 base outside the gene matches.

This chain connects TRBV7-9 to TRBJ2-7; 13 bases are shared with TRBD2. CDR3 length equals 18 residues. CDR1 and CDR2 from the germline V gene are SEHNR and FQNEAQ (reference sequence). The ends lost 1 base at V and 3 bases at J; junction bases unmatched: 9. The CDR3 sequence is CASSLGTSGRGRDYEQYF. The CDR3 nucleotides read TGTGCCAGCAGCTTAGGGACTAGCGGGAGAGGGAGAGACTACGAGCAGTACTTC.

The rearrangement joins TRBV6-1 to TRBJ2-5, with 8 bases fitting TRBD1. This CDR3 contains 16 residues. V shed 4 bases and J 4 bases; nucleotides not matched to a gene: 11. Germline V gene data show CDR1 as MNHNS and CDR2 as SASEGT. The CDR3, as DNA: TGTGCCAGCAGTGCGATAGGACAGGGTTTAACAGAGACCCAGTACTTC. It encodes CASSAIGQGLTETQYF.

The CDR3 sequence: CAISREVANTEAFF. The DNA for the CDR3 is TGTGCCATCAGTAGGGAGGTTGCGAACACTGAAGCTTTCTTT. The rearrangement links TRBV10-3 to TRBJ1-1; D gene unclear. CDR1 and CDR2 from the germline V gene are ENHRY and SYGVKD. Trimming pared 5 bases from V and 1 base from J, leaving 11 bases between. The CDR3 covers 14 residues.